This entry lists 7 T cell receptor beta chains sequenced from one sample in a study of blood T cell repertoires in COVID-19 (TCRdb year 2020). Receptor amplification or capture employed the immunoSEQ multiplex PCR assay. This is the immuneACCESS table as TCRdb keeps it, with only in-frame sequences that have V and J called. A part of the clones is gone; compared with another copy, unresolved V genes explain less than half, and the rest is unexplained. The sample contains approximately 61,000 clones, 85% to 90% of them found a single time. 18% of the sample rests with the top ten. Sequenced sample: peripheral blood. Receptor source: a woman of 80 years or more with active COVID-19.

The genes are TRBV28 and TRBJ1-1; 7 bases match TRBD1. Germline loops: CDR1 MDHEN, CDR2 SYDVKM. The ends lost 7 bases at V and 4 bases at J; junction bases unmatched: 6. The CDR3 is 13 residues long. The CDR3 sequence: CASTPGGFTEAFF. CDR3 nucleotides: TGTGCCAGCACCCCAGGGGGTTTCACTGAAGCTTTCTTT.

J is TRBJ2-5 and V is TRBV18; TRBD1 is a possible D gene (6 bases). With 6 bases removed from V and 2 bases from J, the gap between germline ends came to 10 bases. The CDR3 extends over 13 amino acids. The germline V gene has CDR1 KGHSH and CDR2 LQKENI. This CDR3 is CASSRQEQETQYF. In nucleotides, the CDR3 is TGTGCCAGCTCTCGACAGGAACAAGAGACCCAGTACTTC. The variable domain in full, with the rest retrieved from reference TRBV18 and TRBJ2-5, is NAGVMQNPRHLVRRRGQEARLRCSPMKGHSHVYWYRQLPEEGLKFMVYLQKENIIDESGMPKERFSAEFPKEGPSILRIQQVVRGDSAAYFCASSRQEQETQYFGPGTRLLVL.

V and J are TRBV4-2 and TRBJ2-5; maybe TRBD2 (7 bases). The CDR3 is 16 amino acids. The V gene lost 1 base and the J gene lost 4 bases, with 16 bases spanning the gap. CDR1 and CDR2 from the germline V gene are LGHNA and YNFKEQ. CDR3 loop: CASSQARTRGGETQYF. CDR3 bases: TGTGCCAGCAGCCAAGCTAGGACTAGAGGGGGAGAGACCCAGTACTTC.

V and J are TRBV5-1 and TRBJ2-7; 13 bases map to TRBD2. CDR1 and CDR2 from the germline V gene are SGHRS and YFSETQ. Trimming at V came to 7 bases and at J to 1 base, leaving 2 bases not matched to a gene. CDR3 size: 14 residues. Here the CDR3 DNA reads TGCGCCAGCGGGACTAGCGGGGTGTCCTACGAGCAGTACTTC. Its protein is CASGTSGVSYEQYF.

The chain joins TRBV5-1 to TRBJ2-7; 11 bases match TRBD1. CDR1 and CDR2 (germline): SGHRS, YFSETQ. The CDR3 covers 19 residues. After removal of 4 bases from V and 4 bases from J, the junction contained 19 bases not matched to a gene. CDR3 DNA sequence: TGCGCCAGCAGCCGATCCGGGACAGGGGGTAGCGGGGGAGGTTACGAGCAGTACTTC. As protein: CASSRSGTGGSGGGYEQYF.

Sample share makes this clone medium-sized. The chain uses TRBV4-3 and TRBJ1-5, with a weak D call TRBD1 (5 bases). The CDR3 is made up of 17 amino acids. The V and J ends lost 2 bases and 1 base respectively, with 15 bases between them. The germline V gene has CDR1 LGHNA and CDR2 YSLEER. CDR3 sequence reads: CASSQSYGTASNQPQHF. The DNA of the CDR3 is TGCGCCAGCAGCCAATCTTACGGGACTGCGAGCAATCAGCCCCAGCATTTT.

The chain uses TRBV2 and TRBJ1-6; 12 bases are a match to TRBD1. After removal of 8 bases from V and 7 bases from J, the junction contained 6 bases not matched to a gene. Germline V gene lookup returns CDR1 SNHLY and CDR2 FYNNEI. CDR3 length equals 15 residues. The CDR3, as DNA: TGTGCCAGCCGGGGGACAGGGGGCGAAAATTCACCCCTCCACTTT. Translation gives CASRGTGGENSPLHF.